Each of the 17 T cell receptor beta chains below was sequenced from the same sample in a study of tumor and adjacent non-tumor tissue in lung cancer. No cell sorting was done before RNA was extracted from the tissue. The normal lung tissue was taken more than 3 cm from the tumor edge. TCRbeta libraries were built with three rounds of nested PCR, modified from ARM-PCR. TCRdb re-derived calls from the multiplex PCR reads in MiXCR, one entry per CDR3 protein. The table records 60,000 to 70,000 distinct CDR3 sequences, approximately 73% of them present only once. Sequencing was done on a sample of distant non-tumor lung tissue. These receptors all come from a man between 60 and 70 years old with non-small cell lung cancer.

V gene TRBV6-1 combines with J gene TRBJ2-7; D is unresolved. This CDR3 is 14 amino acids long. Trimming left V 0 bases short and J 4 bases short, with 10 bases between. CDR1 is MNHNS and CDR2 is SASEGT in the germline V gene. In nucleotides, the CDR3 is TGTGCCAGCAGTGAAGCGCTGAAGGATTACGAGCAGTACTTC. Translating it yields CASSEALKDYEQYF.

Concerning this clonotype itself: An end of the junction does not agree with germline; a read error may underlie this. The V gene is TRBV6-5, the J gene TRBJ2-1; no reliable D call. Germline V gene sequence: CDR1 MNHEY, CDR2 SVGAGI. The CDR3 consists of 16 residues. CDR3 loop: CANSTRRAGVYNEQFF. CDR3 DNA sequence: TGTGCCAACAGTACCCGTCGGGCTGGAGTGTACAATGAGCAGTTCTTC.

Of note for this clonotype: The junction does not match germline at one end; this may be a read error. The chain recombines TRBV28 with TRBJ1-2; tentatively, D is TRBD1 (6 bases). CDR1 MDHEN and CDR2 SYDVKM come from the germline V gene. The CDR3 consists of 13 residues. CDR3 DNA sequence: TGTGCCAACAGTTTAGGGGGAAACTATGCCTACACCTTC. It specifies CANSLGGNYAYTF.

The rearrangement joins TRBV4-2 to TRBJ2-7; TRBD1 matches at 7 bases. The CDR3 sequence is 14 residues long. The germline CDR1 and CDR2 sequences are LGHNA and YNFKEQ. CDR3 bases: TGTGCAGGCAGCCCGACAGGGAGTAGGGATGAGCAGTACTTC. Amino acid sequence: CAGSPTGSRDEQYF.

The chain joins TRBV29-1 to TRBJ2-5; D might be TRBD1 or TRBD2, each matching 7 bases. Per the germline V gene, CDR1 is SQVTM and CDR2 is ANQGSEA. The CDR3 length is 14 residues. V shed 3 bases and J shed 8 bases, with 19 bases lying between them. CDR3 nucleotide sequence: TGCAGCGTTGATCTCAGGGGGAGGGAGGATACCCAGTACTTC. Its translation is CSVDLRGREDTQYF. The full variable domain, completed using reference TRBV29-1 and TRBJ2-5, is SAVISQKPSRDICQRGTSLTIQCQVDSQVTMMFWYRQQPGQSLTLIATANQGSEATYESGFVIDKFPISRPNLTFSTLTVSNMSPEDSSIYLCSVDLRGREDTQYFGPGTRLLVL.

The chain uses TRBV12-5 and TRBJ1-1, with 7 bases aligning to TRBD1. This CDR3 region has 19 residues. V lost 5 bases and J lost 0; bases outside the gene matches: 18. Germline loops: CDR1 LGHNT, CDR2 FRNRAP. The CDR3 spells CASGLEISGQSLLNTEAFF. CDR3 in DNA: TGTGCTAGTGGTCTGGAGATTTCGGGACAGAGCTTATTGAACACTGAAGCTTTCTTT.

Details on this clonotype: A much larger clone is a single base away; this may be a read error. The chain has TRBV24-1 and TRBJ1-1; D is uncertain. V dropped 0 bases and J dropped 10 bases, with 8 bases sitting between them. Germline V gives CDR1 KGHDR, CDR2 SFDVKD. This CDR3 is 12 amino acids long. CDR3 residues: CATSDLAGGAFF. The CDR3 DNA reads as TGTGCCACCAGTGATTTGGCCGGTGGAGCTTTCTTT.

This clonotype has at least ten counts. The chain recombines TRBV11-2 with TRBJ2-1; TRBD2 matches 13 bases. The CDR3 runs to 18 residues. Germline-derived CDR1 and CDR2 are SGHAT and FQNNGV. The J segment lost 3 bases and the V segment lost 0 bases, leaving 5 bases of the junction unmatched. The CDR3 DNA sequence: TGTGCCAGCAGCTTAGATCGGACTAGCGGGAGCCTCTACAATGAGCAGTTCTTC. Its translation: CASSLDRTSGSLYNEQFF.

Concerning this clonotype itself: This may be a read error: a much more frequent sequence differs by one nucleotide. The rearrangement uses TRBV10-3 and TRBJ2-7; tentative D call: TRBD1 (6 bases). Trimming removed 11 bases from V and 0 bases from J, with 14 bases in between. Germline assignment: CDR1 ENHRY and CDR2 SYGVKD. The CDR3 has 13 residues. The DNA for the CDR3 is TGTGCCTCCCGGAACAGGGACTCCTACGAGCAGTACTTC. Translated, it gives CASRNRDSYEQYF.

About this clonotype: Likely a read error: the CDR3 ends without its conserved phenylalanine or tryptophan. CDR3 nucleotide sequence: TGTACCAGCAGGTATACTAGTGGCACCAGGGAGCTGTTTTTA. Encoded protein: CTSRYTSGTRELFL. The chain is built from TRBV11-1 and TRBJ2-2; D perhaps matches TRBD2 (5 bases). The CDR3 contains 14 residues. Germline CDR1 and CDR2: SGHAT and FQDESV (reference sequence).

Of note for this clonotype: One junction end disagrees with the germline gene, perhaps due to a read error. This chain links TRBV28 with TRBJ2-3; D is possibly TRBD2 (5 bases). The germline V gene encodes CDR1 MDHEN and CDR2 SYDVKM. The CDR3 runs to 15 residues. The CDR3 loop is CASNLPSQLTDTQYF. CDR3 nucleotide sequence: TGTGCCAGCAATTTACCTAGCCAACTAACAGATACGCAGTATTTT. The variable domain in full, with the rest retrieved from reference TRBV28 and TRBJ2-3, is DVKVTQSSRYLVKRTGEKVFLECVQDMDHENMFWYRQDPGLGLRLIYFSYDVKMKEKGDIPEGYSVSREKKERFSLILESASTNQTSMYLCASNLPSQLTDTQYFGPGTRLTVL.

On this clonotype itself: Given the absence of the conserved phenylalanine or tryptophan at the CDR3 end, a read error is likely. The chain is built from TRBV11-1 and TRBJ1-6; D is perhaps TRBD1 (5 bases). This CDR3 contains 14 residues. Germline V gene data show CDR1 as SGHAT and CDR2 as FQDESV (reference sequence). CDR3: CANSSGDRNSLLHS. CDR3 nucleotide sequence: TGTGCCAACAGTTCGGGGGATCGCAATTCACTCCTCCACTCT.

The chain has TRBV4-1 and TRBJ1-2, with a possible D match to TRBD1 (5 bases). The V end lost 7 bases, the J end lost 3 bases, and 24 bases lay between the germline ends. This CDR3 region has 17 residues. The germline CDR1 and CDR2 sequences are MGHRA and YSYEKL. The CDR3 region has the DNA TGCGCCAGCACATCCACATCCGGGGGAGGGATCGACTATGGCTACACCTTC. It yields the protein CASTSTSGGGIDYGYTF.

This chain links TRBV5-1 with TRBJ2-3; D might be TRBD2 (5 bases). This CDR3 contains 14 residues. Trimming removed 7 bases from V and 5 bases from J, with 17 bases in between. In germline, CDR1 is SGHRS, CDR2 YFSETQ. Here the CDR3 DNA reads TGCGCCAGCGGCCCGACAAGCGGTGGAGATACGCAGTATTTT. It translates to CASGPTSGGDTQYF.

This chain connects TRBV6-5 to TRBJ2-5; D not resolved. This CDR3 is 11 amino acids long. Germline V CDR1 and CDR2: MNHEY, SVGAGI. The V end lost 10 bases, the J end lost 7 bases, and 13 bases lay between the germline ends. CDR3 residues: CAIIDSLTQYF. CDR3 nucleotide sequence: TGTGCCATCATAGACTCGTTGACCCAGTACTTC.

About this clonotype itself: The junction differs from germline at one of its ends, possibly a read error. CDR3 protein: CASRNGDGAVF. CDR3 DNA sequence: TGTGCCAGCAGAAACGGAGACGGAGCTGTTTTT. The chain uses TRBV7-9 and TRBJ2-2; no definite D call. The V gene's germline CDR1 is SEHNR and CDR2 FQNEAQ (reference sequence). The CDR3 is 11 amino acids.

This clonotype was detected only once. One junction end disagrees with the germline gene, perhaps due to a read error. The chain has TRBV6-2 or TRBV6-3 and TRBJ2-5; D perhaps matches TRBD2 (5 bases). In germline, CDR1 is MNHEY, CDR2 SVGEGT. There are 13 residues in the CDR3. The CDR3 sequence is CASGPTSGETHYF. CDR3 nucleotides: TGTGCCAGCGGCCCTACTAGTGGGGAGACCCATTACTTC.